This passage covers 2 T cell receptor beta chains from one sample sequenced in a study of blood T cell repertoires in COVID-19. Profiling relied on immunoSEQ multiplex PCR, and the TCRdb table lists in-frame clones only, not all of them. The table shows about 300,000 clones, with around 84% occurring only once. Sequences were obtained from peripheral blood. These TCRs come from a man aged 65 to 85 with acute or convalescent COVID-19.

The chain couples TRBV2 to TRBJ1-2; D gene unclear. Deletions cut 0 bases from V and 8 bases from J, with 10 bases between. This CDR3 is 13 amino acids long. CDR1 is SNHLY and CDR2 is FYNNEI in the germline V gene. For the CDR3, the DNA is TGTGCCAGCAGTGAAGCGCTTCGGAGAGGCTACACCTTC. It codes for CASSEALRRGYTF.

The chain carries TRBV3-1 (or the pseudogene TRBV3-2) and TRBJ1-2; TRBD1 matches at 7 bases. The V gene's germline CDR1 is LGHDT and CDR2 YNNKEL (reference sequence). The CDR3 length is 14 residues. J lost 7 bases, V lost 0 bases, and 5 bases had no gene match. CDR3 sequence reads: CASSQDPGGRGYTF. The DNA of the CDR3 is TGTGCCAGCAGCCAAGATCCAGGGGGACGTGGCTACACCTTC.